One sample yielded the 24 T cell receptor beta chains listed below, sequenced in a study of T cell responses to AZD1222 COVID-19 vaccine. Sequencing was performed with immunoSEQ multiplex PCR; in TCRdb, only in-frame clones are kept and a portion is missing. The sample lists 130,000 to 150,000 clones, about nine tenths occurring once. The material was peripheral blood, obtained on day 0 of AZD1222 vaccination. Receptors were obtained from an adult in good health.

The J gene is TRBJ2-7, the V gene TRBV28, with no clear D. Trimming cost V 0 bases and J 3 bases, with 12 bases left between them. Germline V gene sequence: CDR1 MDHEN, CDR2 SYDVKM. CDR3 length: 15 residues. CDR3 amino acids: CASSLWEKVNYEQYF. The CDR3 region has the DNA TGTGCCAGCAGTTTATGGGAGAAGGTTAACTACGAGCAGTACTTC.

This chain connects TRBV4-3 to TRBJ2-1, with D unresolved. The CDR3 is 16 amino acids. Germline CDR1 is LGHNA and CDR2 is YSLEER. The V gene lost 0 bases and the J gene lost 0 bases, with 9 bases spanning the gap. CDR3 region: CASSQEVASSYNEQFF. In nucleotides, the CDR3 is TGCGCCAGCAGCCAAGAGGTGGCGAGCTCCTACAATGAGCAGTTCTTC.

The chain couples TRBV7-9 to TRBJ2-3; weak D call: TRBD1 (7 bases). Between the trimmed V and J ends, which lost 6 bases and 3 bases, there was a span of 16 bases. This CDR3 is built from 15 residues. CDR1 is SEHNR and CDR2 is FQNEAQ in the germline V gene (reference sequence). The CDR3 bases are TGTGCCAGCAGATTCAGGGGGGTGGCGACAGATACGCAGTATTTT. Translation: CASRFRGVATDTQYF.

In DNA form, the CDR3 reads TGTGCCATCCCCAGTGGCGGGGGGCGGCACGAGCAGTACTTC. It yields the protein CAIPSGGGRHEQYF. V gene TRBV6-4 combines with J gene TRBJ2-7; TRBD2 matches 8 bases. J lost 5 bases, V lost 10 bases, and 13 bases had no gene match. Per the germline V gene, CDR1 is MRHNA and CDR2 is SNTAGT. CDR3 length: 14 amino acids.

The chain employs TRBV12-2 and TRBJ2-2; TRBD2, the table's D call, lacks a check against the DNA. TRBV12-2 is a pseudogene. The CDR3 runs to 18 residues. In DNA form, the CDR3 reads TGTGCAAGTCGCTTAGGTACTAGCGGGGTGCAGAACACCGGGGAGCTGTTTTTT. As protein: CASRLGTSGVQNTGELFF.

This clone has just a few counts. V and J are TRBV14 and TRBJ2-7, with TRBD2 matching over 7 bases. V dropped 8 bases and J dropped 0; count of bases not matched to a gene: 1. Germline V gives CDR1 SGHDN, CDR2 FVKESK. CDR3 length: 12 amino acids. CDR3 DNA: TGTGCCAGCGCGGGGGACTCCTACGAGCAGTACTTC. It encodes CASAGDSYEQYF.

This chain uses TRBV18 with TRBJ1-2; no definite D call. Germline V gene data show CDR1 as KGHSH and CDR2 as LQKENI. V was cut by 3 bases and J by 8 bases, with 16 bases left in between. The CDR3 length is 14 residues. The CDR3 nucleotides read TGTGCCAGCTCACCGACACAGTCAGTACAAGGCTACACCTTC. Translated, it gives CASSPTQSVQGYTF.

The chain couples TRBV5-6 to TRBJ1-3; D unresolved. Trimming shortened V by 8 bases and J by 0 bases, and 12 bases separated the two germline ends. CDR1 and CDR2 from the germline V gene are SGHDT and YYEEEE. The length of the CDR3 is 14 residues. CDR3 DNA sequence: TGTGCCAGTTTCTTGGCCCACTCTGGAAACACCATATATTTT. Protein product: CASFLAHSGNTIYF.

The chain is built from TRBV6-5 and TRBJ2-5, with 7 bases fitting TRBD2. CDR1 and CDR2 (germline): MNHEY, SVGAGI. The CDR3 sequence is 15 residues long. J gave up 1 base and V 4 bases, and 6 bases lay outside the gene matches. Written as DNA, the CDR3 is TGTGCCAGCAGTTTCGGACTAGGCCTCCAAGAGACCCAGTACTTC. Its protein is CASSFGLGLQETQYF.

In this sample, this clone turned up once. The rearrangement links TRBV6-5 to TRBJ1-5; 8 bases align to TRBD1. The CDR3 contains 14 residues. Germline lookup yields CDR1 MNHEY and CDR2 SVGAGI. The trim removed 6 bases at V and 7 bases at J, leaving 8 bases unmatched. This CDR3 reads CASRQGVGMQPQHF. For the CDR3, the DNA is TGTGCCAGCAGACAGGGGGTCGGGATGCAGCCCCAGCATTTT.

This clone was recorded a few times. The V and J genes are TRBV2 and TRBJ2-2; D might be TRBD1 (6 bases). Germline-derived CDR1 and CDR2 are SNHLY and FYNNEI. The length of the CDR3 is 13 residues. Trimming left V 5 bases short and J 6 bases short, with 10 bases between. The CDR3 sequence: CASSLDSPGELFF. For the CDR3, the DNA is TGTGCCAGCAGTCTGGACAGCCCCGGGGAGCTGTTTTTT.

V gene TRBV7-2 combines with J gene TRBJ1-1; D gene uncertain. Germline assignment: CDR1 SGHTA and CDR2 FQGNSA. V lost 5 bases, J lost 7 bases, and 14 bases lay in between. The CDR3 runs 13 residues. The chain's CDR3 is CASSDNPGGEAFF. CDR3 DNA sequence: TGTGCCAGCAGCGACAACCCGGGCGGTGAAGCTTTCTTT. The full variable domain, completed using reference TRBV7-2 and TRBJ1-1, is GAGVSQSPSNKVTEKGKDVELRCDPISGHTALYWYRQSLGQGLEFLIYFQGNSAPDKSGLPSDRFSAERTGGSVSTLTIQRTQQEDSAVYLCASSDNPGGEAFFGQGTRLTVV.

The chain uses TRBV7-9 and TRBJ2-1; 7 nucleotides match TRBD1. CDR1 is SEHNR and CDR2 is FQNEAQ in the germline V gene (reference sequence). CDR3 length equals 12 residues. The V segment lost 4 bases and the J segment 11 bases; nucleotides outside the gene matches: 5. The CDR3 DNA sequence: TGTGCCAGCAGCTCACCAGGGGGTCAGCAGTTCTTC. Translating gives CASSSPGGQQFF.

The V and J genes are TRBV7-2 and TRBJ2-1, with D possibly being TRBD1 or TRBD2 (5 bases each). Trimming removed 5 bases at V and 2 bases at J, with 10 bases between. The germline gives CDR1 SGHTA, CDR2 FQGNSA. CDR3 length equals 14 residues. CDR3 loop: CASSPGTAYNEQFF. CDR3 DNA sequence: TGTGCCAGCAGCCCCGGGACGGCCTACAATGAGCAGTTCTTC.

V usage is TRBV6-5 and J usage is TRBJ1-2, with D possibly TRBD1 on 5 matching bases. V was trimmed by 8 bases and J by 8 bases, leaving 12 bases between them. CDR1 and CDR2 (germline): MNHEY, SVGAGI. CDR3 size: 11 residues. For the CDR3, the DNA is TGTGCCAGCCGGGGCCCCGAGGGCTACACCTTC. It yields the protein CASRGPEGYTF.

The chain's CDR3 is CASGQGLIQPQHF. In nucleotides, the CDR3 is TGTGCCAGCGGACAGGGCCTGATTCAGCCCCAGCATTTT. The rearrangement joins TRBV28 to TRBJ1-5, with 8 bases matching TRBD1. Germline V gene sequence: CDR1 MDHEN, CDR2 SYDVKM. Trimming took 8 bases from V and 6 from J; bases not matched to a gene: 6. The CDR3 spans 13 residues.

CDR3 sequence (DNA): TGTGCCAGCAGTATACGTACCCCTTCGGGGACTGAAGAGTACTTC. Amino acids: CASSIRTPSGTEEYF. The chain uses TRBV28 and TRBJ2-7; TRBD2 might be the D (6 bases). CDR3 length: 15 residues. Trimming stripped 5 bases from V and 11 bases from J, with 25 bases between. Germline loops: CDR1 MDHEN, CDR2 SYDVKM.

The rearrangement joins TRBV18 to TRBJ1-1, with D unclear. V was clipped by 2 bases and J by 1 base, with 8 bases between them. CDR3 length: 14 residues. CDR1 is KGHSH and CDR2 is LQKENI in the germline V gene. CDR3 DNA: TGTGCCAGCTCACCAACATCCAAGAACACTGAAGCTTTCTTT. The encoded protein is CASSPTSKNTEAFF.

This sequence joins TRBV19 and TRBJ1-6, with TRBD1 identical over 7 bases. Germline CDR1 and CDR2: LNHDA and SQIVND (reference sequence). The CDR3 is made up of 15 amino acids. V dropped 1 base and J dropped 9; count of bases not matched to a gene: 6. The CDR3 bases are TGTGCCAGTAGTATAGCCGACAGGGCCGGTTCACCCCTCCACTTT. Translating it yields CASSIADRAGSPLHF.

This clone was observed a single time. This sequence joins TRBV18 and TRBJ2-4; D could derive from TRBD1 or TRBD2 (5 bases each). V was cut by 4 bases and J by 11 bases, with 18 bases left in between. The CDR3 length is 14 residues. The germline V gene encodes CDR1 KGHSH and CDR2 LQKENI. CDR3 region: CASSLSGTPHFQYF. The CDR3 region has the DNA TGTGCCAGCTCACTGTCCGGGACGCCCCATTTTCAGTACTTC.

V usage is TRBV4-2 and J usage is TRBJ2-1; D unclear. Germline CDR1 is LGHNA and CDR2 is YNFKEQ. V lost 4 bases and J 1 base, leaving 5 bases between the germline ends. The CDR3 loop spans 13 amino acids. This CDR3 is CASSRSSYNEQFF. In nucleotides, the CDR3 is TGTGCCAGCAGCCGGAGTTCCTACAATGAGCAGTTCTTC.

This chain joins TRBV27 and TRBJ2-1, with D uncertain. Germline V lookup: CDR1 MNHEY, CDR2 SMNVEV (reference sequence). Trimming removed 8 bases from V and 4 bases from J, with 9 bases in between. CDR3 length: 12 residues. The DNA of the CDR3 is TGTGCCAGCGGTCCAAGGTACAATGAGCAGTTCTTC. This codes for CASGPRYNEQFF.

This clone was observed a single time. The CDR3 sequence: CAISELDRASAEAFF. In nucleotides, the CDR3 is TGTGCCATCAGTGAGTTGGACCGGGCCAGCGCTGAAGCTTTCTTT. The chain couples TRBV10-3 to TRBJ1-1, with D unclear. The germline V gene encodes CDR1 ENHRY and CDR2 SYGVKD. The CDR3 runs 15 residues. Trimming cost V 1 base and J 6 bases, with 15 bases left between them.

The chain carries TRBV20-1 and TRBJ1-1; D gene unclear. Germline CDR1 DFQATT, CDR2 SNEGSKA (reference sequence). V was clipped by 5 bases and J by 8 bases, with 12 bases between them. The CDR3 is 11 residues long. The CDR3 bases are TGCAGTGCTCCCAATGGACGGGAAGCTTTCTTT. This sequence encodes CSAPNGREAFF.